This record looks at one TCR beta chain sequence and its context. This entry is derived from a study of control samples from healthy donors and cancer patients. CDR3 size: 15 residues. CDR1 and CDR2 from the germline V gene are LGHDT and YNNKEL (reference sequence). V was clipped by 1 base and J by 3 bases; unmatched bases: 4. Profiled with immunoSEQ multiplex PCR; TCRdb holds only in-frame clones, not every one. The repertoire holds fewer than 85,000 clones, with 80% to 95% as singletons. The sample taken for sequencing was blood. This rearrangement joins TRBV3-1 (or the pseudogene TRBV3-2) to TRBJ2-7; 9 bases are a match to TRBD1. This clonotype originated in a woman aged 55 to 70 in good health. CDR3 residues: CASSQGPGQGYEQYF. The CDR3 coding sequence is TGTGCCAGCAGCCAAGGGCCGGGACAGGGCTACGAGCAGTACTTC.